A single T cell receptor beta chain is shown here with its context. These data are taken from a study of technical replicates of blood from several donors. This CDR3 spans 14 amino acids. The germline V gene encodes CDR1 ENHRY and CDR2 SYGVKD. Trimming took off 9 bases at V and 4 bases at J, with 19 bases between the two ends. The assay was immunoSEQ multiplex PCR, and TCRdb's table has in-frame clones only and misses some. The sample carries about 88,000 clones, over 90% recorded once. This clonotype was sampled from a human donor in good health. This chain connects TRBV10-3 to TRBJ2-7; TRBD2 might be the D (6 bases). The sequencing sample was made of T cells isolated from PBMCs. CDR3 DNA: TGTGCCATAAGACAAGGTGCGGGAAGATACGAGCAGTACTTC. Translated, it gives CAIRQGAGRYEQYF.